A single sample is the source of the 9 T cell receptor beta chains below, sequenced in a study of CD8+ T cells in alopecia areata. After isolation, RNA underwent reverse transcription to generate cDNA as the sequencing template. Here immunoSEQ multiplex PCR was the method, and the copy in TCRdb shows in-frame clones only, minus some. Of roughly 230,000 clones listed, 40% to 55% are singletons. The treatment here: oral pan-JAK inhibitor, 5-10 mg twice daily. The sequencing here drew on CD4+ T cells sorted from blood, taken at approximately week 37, from a patient treated with tofacitinib. Receptor source: a human donor with alopecia areata.

The chain uses TRBV7-2 and TRBJ2-1; D might be TRBD2 (5 bases). Germline values: CDR1 SGHTA, CDR2 FQGNSA. This CDR3 is 17 amino acids long. V lost 5 bases and J 0 bases, leaving 17 bases between the germline ends. The CDR3 DNA sequence: TGTGCCAGCAGCCTCGGCGCGAGCGGCAGCTCCTACAATGAGCAGTTCTTC. Its translation: CASSLGASGSSYNEQFF.

The rearrangement links TRBV6-5 to TRBJ2-7, with 10 positions matching TRBD2. The CDR3 is 13 amino acids. The germline V gene encodes CDR1 MNHEY and CDR2 SVGAGI. Losses at the gene ends were 5 bases for V and 9 bases for J; bases not matched to a gene: 7. CDR3 loop: CASSSRGLAWQYF. The CDR3 nucleotides read TGTGCCAGCAGTAGCCGGGGACTAGCGTGGCAGTACTTC.

The chain links TRBV28 to TRBJ1-4, with no clear D. This CDR3 has 16 amino acids. The germline V and J ends were trimmed by 3 bases and 10 bases, with 21 bases remaining between them. CDR1 is MDHEN, CDR2 SYDVKM, per germline. The CDR3 DNA reads as TGTGCCAGCAGTTTCAGGTCAACCGCTTTAAAGGGAAAACTGTTTTTT. Amino acid sequence: CASSFRSTALKGKLFF.

In this sample, this clone turned up a few times. V gene TRBV29-1 combines with J gene TRBJ2-3; D remains unclear. Deletions cut 6 bases from V and 0 bases from J, with 13 bases between. This CDR3 region has 14 residues. CDR1 is SQVTM, CDR2 ANQGSEA, per germline. Here the CDR3 reads CSVRRLLSTDTQYF. For the CDR3, the DNA is TGCAGCGTCCGCCGCCTACTTAGCACAGATACGCAGTATTTT.

CDR3 region: CASSSGSTYEQYF. The CDR3 DNA reads TGCGCCAGCAGCTCAGGGTCAACCTACGAGCAGTACTTC. The chain employs TRBV5-1 and TRBJ2-7; D perhaps matches TRBD1 (5 bases). The CDR3 sequence is 13 residues long. CDR1 is SGHRS, CDR2 YFSETQ, per germline. V was trimmed by 3 bases and J by 2 bases, leaving 9 bases between them.

V and J are TRBV18 and TRBJ2-1, with a weak D call TRBD2 (5 bases). CDR1 KGHSH and CDR2 LQKENI come from the germline V gene. Trimming took off 0 bases at V and 10 bases at J, with 13 bases between the two ends. The CDR3 consists of 14 residues. This CDR3 reads CASSPPRPPGEQFF. CDR3 nucleotide sequence: TGTGCCAGCTCACCACCGAGGCCGCCGGGAGAGCAGTTCTTC.

This clone was found a few times. In DNA form, the CDR3 reads TGTGCCATCAGTGATGGTAGAGGAGGCTATGGCTACACCTTC. Protein: CAISDGRGGYGYTF. The rearrangement uses TRBV10-3 and TRBJ1-2; D not certain. Germline V gene sequence: CDR1 ENHRY, CDR2 SYGVKD. The germline V and J ends were trimmed by 3 bases and 4 bases, with 12 bases remaining between them. The CDR3 spans 14 residues.

The V and J genes are TRBV12-2 and TRBJ2-5; the table gives TRBD2 as D, unverified against the DNA. The DNA end favors TRBJ2-7, so the J call may be wrong. TRBV12-2 is shown as a pseudogene. This CDR3 has 12 amino acids. The CDR3 reads CASRPTGYEQYF. The CDR3 DNA reads TGTGCAAGTCGCCCGACTGGCTACGAGCAGTACTTC.

This clone was counted a few times. The chain links TRBV5-6 to TRBJ1-3; D gene uncertain. CDR3 length: 16 residues. Trimming stripped 4 bases from V and 3 bases from J, with 17 bases between. Germline-derived CDR1 and CDR2 are SGHDT and YYEEEE. In DNA, the CDR3 is TGTGCCAGCAGCCCCTCTTCCCTCGCGAATGGAAACACCATATATTTT. Translating it yields CASSPSSLANGNTIYF.